Listed here is a single T cell receptor beta chain. Its antigen is unknown. The ends were cut back, 4 bases at V and 10 bases at J, with 16 bases in the middle. The CDR3 is made up of 13 amino acids. The germline gives CDR1 MNHEY, CDR2 SVGAGI. The data were produced by immunoSEQ multiplex PCR, yet TCRdb's version contains in-frame clones alone and is incomplete. The sample includes tens of thousands of clones, roughly 91% of them seen just once. This sample was taken from a study of graft-versus-host responses after intestinal transplantation. Study-level results: Allografts carried high graft-versus-host to host-versus-graft clonal ratios in patients having graft-donor T cell macrochimerism.

This TCR was recovered from a human donor who received an intestinal transplant. The chain combines TRBV6-5 with TRBJ1-1; tentatively, D is TRBD1 (5 bases). The sample here was unstimulated CD8+ T cells sorted from spleen or lymph node cells, taken before intestinal transplant. The CDR3 region is CASSSAVRGVAFF. The CDR3 DNA is TGTGCCAGCAGTTCCGCAGTTAGGGGTGTAGCTTTCTTT.